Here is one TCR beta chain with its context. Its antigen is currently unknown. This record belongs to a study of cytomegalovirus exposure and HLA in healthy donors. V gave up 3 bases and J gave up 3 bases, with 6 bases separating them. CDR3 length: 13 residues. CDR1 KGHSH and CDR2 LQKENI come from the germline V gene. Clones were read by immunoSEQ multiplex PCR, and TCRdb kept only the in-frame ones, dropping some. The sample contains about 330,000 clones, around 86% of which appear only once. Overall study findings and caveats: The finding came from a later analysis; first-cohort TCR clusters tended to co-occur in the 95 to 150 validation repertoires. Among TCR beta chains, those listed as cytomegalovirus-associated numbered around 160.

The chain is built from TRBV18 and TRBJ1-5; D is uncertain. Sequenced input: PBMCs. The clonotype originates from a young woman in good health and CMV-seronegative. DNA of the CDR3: TGTGCCAGCTCACCGCAGGACAATCAGCCCCAGCATTTT. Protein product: CASSPQDNQPQHF.